Following are 14 T cell receptor beta chains from one sample sequenced in a study of lymphopenia after photon versus proton radiotherapy. Sequenced by immunoSEQ multiplex PCR; TCRdb stores in-frame clones only, minus some. Of tens of thousands of clones detected, approximately 82% appear once; the ten largest clones hold about 1.3%. This material consisted of peripheral blood, taken from a patient treated with proton-based radiotherapy. Receptor source: a man aged 55 to 70 with pancreatic cancer.

About this clone: Other DNA sequences in this sample translate to the same CDR3. The rearrangement joins TRBV5-4 to TRBJ2-7, with D unclear. CDR3 length: 13 amino acids. Germline-derived CDR1 and CDR2 are SGHNT and YYREEE (reference sequence). Between the trimmed V and J ends, which lost 3 bases and 2 bases, there was a span of 9 bases. The CDR3 DNA is TGTGCCAGCAGCTCGGGTCGTACCTACGAGCAGTACTTC. Amino acids: CASSSGRTYEQYF.

This sequence joins TRBV14 and TRBJ1-2; 8 nucleotides match TRBD1. J lost 4 bases, V lost 1 base, and 5 bases had no gene match. Germline V gene lookup returns CDR1 SGHDN and CDR2 FVKESK. The CDR3 sequence is 15 residues long. This chain's CDR3 is CASSQGQGASYGYTF. CDR3 bases: TGTGCCAGCAGCCAAGGGCAGGGGGCAAGCTATGGCTACACCTTC.

The chain couples TRBV2 to TRBJ2-1; D may be TRBD2 (6 bases). Germline assignment: CDR1 SNHLY and CDR2 FYNNEI. The CDR3 sequence is 14 residues long. The germline V and J ends were trimmed by 1 base and 15 bases, with 19 bases remaining between them. CDR3 residues: CASSEVRDRPGSFF. For the CDR3, the DNA is TGTGCCAGCAGTGAAGTGCGGGATCGACCCGGGTCGTTCTTC.

This clone is a singleton in its sample. This sequence joins TRBV28 and TRBJ2-7, with 7 nucleotides matching TRBD1. This CDR3 is 13 amino acids long. Germline V gives CDR1 MDHEN, CDR2 SYDVKM. Trimming cost V 6 bases and J 2 bases; bases outside gene matches: 4. The DNA for the CDR3 is TGTGCCAGCAGCATCGACAGGGCCTACGAGCAGTACTTC. Translation: CASSIDRAYEQYF.

The chain carries TRBV14 and TRBJ2-1; no reliable D call. Looked up from germline, CDR1 is SGHDN and CDR2 is FVKESK. This CDR3 is built from 17 residues. The V end lost 5 bases, the J end lost 2 bases, and 19 bases lay between the germline ends. This CDR3 is CASSVESAAKPYNEQFF. CDR3 coding DNA: TGTGCCAGCAGCGTAGAGTCGGCAGCCAAACCCTACAATGAGCAGTTCTTC.

J is TRBJ2-7 and V is TRBV6-6; D gene ambiguous. The CDR3 runs 13 residues. Trimming took 2 bases from V and 6 from J, leaving 11 bases between them. Per the germline V gene, CDR1 is MNHNY and CDR2 is SVGAGI (reference sequence). Here the CDR3 DNA reads TGTGCCAGCAGTTACCCTACCAAAAGCGAGCAGTACTTC. Translation: CASSYPTKSEQYF.

The gene calls are TRBV4-3 and TRBJ1-2; D is possibly TRBD1 (5 bases). This CDR3 has 15 residues. Germline CDR1 and CDR2: LGHNA and YSLEER. The ends were cut back, 2 bases at V and 4 bases at J, with 14 bases in the middle. CDR3 region: CASSQLSGISYGYTF. CDR3 DNA sequence: TGCGCCAGCAGCCAACTTTCAGGGATCTCCTATGGCTACACCTTC.

This clone showed up just once. The chain is built from TRBV19 and TRBJ2-2, with D perhaps matching TRBD2 (5 bases). Germline CDR1 LNHDA, CDR2 SQIVND (reference sequence). The CDR3 covers 14 residues. The V end was cut by 8 bases, the J end by 5 bases, with 15 bases between. CDR3 nucleotide sequence: TGTGCCAGTGCTCAGACTATCCTAACCGGGGAGCTGTTTTTT. Translated: CASAQTILTGELFF.

The chain recombines TRBV18 with TRBJ1-5, with D perhaps TRBD1 (5 bases). CDR1 KGHSH and CDR2 LQKENI come from the germline V gene. The CDR3 extends over 13 amino acids. With 2 bases removed from V and 5 bases from J, the gap between germline ends came to 7 bases. CDR3 loop: CASSPDSDQPQHF. CDR3 in DNA: TGTGCCAGCTCACCAGACAGTGATCAGCCCCAGCATTTT.

The chain carries TRBV6-5 and TRBJ2-5, with unresolved D. V dropped 2 bases and J dropped 2 bases, with 6 bases sitting between them. The CDR3 spans 13 residues. The germline CDR1 and CDR2 sequences are MNHEY and SVGAGI. CDR3 bases: TGTGCCAGCAGTTACACCATACAAGAGACCCAGTACTTC. Protein sequence: CASSYTIQETQYF.

The V and J genes are TRBV11-3 and TRBJ2-1; 8 bases match TRBD2. V lost 3 bases to trimming and J lost 4 bases; unmatched junction nucleotides: 8. This CDR3 comprises 16 residues. Per the germline V gene, CDR1 is SGHNT and CDR2 is YENEEA. This chain's CDR3 is CASSFSGTRSYNEQFF. The CDR3 bases are TGTGCCAGCAGCTTCTCCGGGACTAGGAGTTACAATGAGCAGTTCTTC. Complete variable domain (other parts from reference TRBV11-3 and TRBJ2-1): EAGVVQSPRYKIIEKKQPVAFWCNPISGHNTLYWYLQNLGQGPELLIRYENEEAVDDSQLPKDRFSAERLKGVDSTLKIQPAELGDSAVYLCASSFSGTRSYNEQFFGPGTRLTVL.

The V call is TRBV6-6, the J call TRBJ2-7; D unclear. The CDR3 is 13 amino acids. V dropped 1 base and J dropped 3 bases, with 7 bases sitting between them. Germline CDR1 is MNHNY and CDR2 is SVGAGI (reference sequence). The chain's CDR3 is CASSYYEDYEQYF. Here the CDR3 DNA reads TGTGCCAGCAGTTACTACGAGGACTACGAGCAGTACTTC.

This clone was found a few times. This rearrangement joins TRBV11-3 to TRBJ2-7; 10 bases agree with TRBD1. Germline assignment: CDR1 SGHNT and CDR2 YENEEA. The CDR3 is 15 residues long. Trimming cost V 4 bases and J 2 bases; bases outside gene matches: 5. The CDR3 is CASSYPGTGAYEQYF. DNA of the CDR3: TGTGCCAGCAGCTACCCCGGGACAGGGGCCTACGAGCAGTACTTC.

J is TRBJ2-2 and V is TRBV19, with D unclear. V lost 3 bases and J lost 0, with 8 bases in between. CDR1 and CDR2 from the germline V gene are LNHDA and SQIVND (reference sequence). The CDR3 spans 15 residues. CDR3 in amino acids: CASSMVAANTGELFF. CDR3 nucleotide sequence: TGTGCCAGTAGTATGGTCGCGGCGAACACCGGGGAGCTGTTTTTT.